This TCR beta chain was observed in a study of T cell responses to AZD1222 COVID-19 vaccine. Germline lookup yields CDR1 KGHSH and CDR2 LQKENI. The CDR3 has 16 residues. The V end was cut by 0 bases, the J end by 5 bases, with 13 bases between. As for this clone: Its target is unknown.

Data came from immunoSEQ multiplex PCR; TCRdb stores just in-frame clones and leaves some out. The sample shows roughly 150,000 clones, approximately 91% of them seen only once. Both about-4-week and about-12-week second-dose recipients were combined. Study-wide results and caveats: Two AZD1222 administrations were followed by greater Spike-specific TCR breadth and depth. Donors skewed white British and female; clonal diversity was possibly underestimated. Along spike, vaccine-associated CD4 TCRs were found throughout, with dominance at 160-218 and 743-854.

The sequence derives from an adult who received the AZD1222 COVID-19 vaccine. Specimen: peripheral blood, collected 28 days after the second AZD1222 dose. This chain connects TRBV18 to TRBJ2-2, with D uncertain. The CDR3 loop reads CASSPPIRVETGELFF. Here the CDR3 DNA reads TGTGCCAGCTCACCACCGATTAGGGTTGAGACCGGGGAGCTGTTTTTT.